These 9 T cell receptor beta chains were sequenced from one sample in a study of blood T cell repertoires in COVID-19. Libraries were prepared by immunoSEQ multiplex PCR; TCRdb keeps only in-frame clonotypes and omits some of them. The sample records about 380,000 clones, 70% to 85% being singletons. The specimen was peripheral blood. The source is a human donor with acute or convalescent COVID-19. The donor label of this sample is uncertain.

The J gene is TRBJ2-2, the V gene TRBV30; 10 nucleotides agree with TRBD2. Germline V gene lookup returns CDR1 GTSNPN and CDR2 SVGIG (reference sequence). The junction had 4 bases not matched to a gene; V was cut back by 0 bases and J by 3 bases. The CDR3 consists of 16 residues. The CDR3 spells CAWSVGTSAYTGELFF. The CDR3 DNA reads as TGTGCCTGGAGTGTTGGGACTAGCGCCTACACCGGGGAGCTGTTTTTT.

This clone was seen just once. The genes are TRBV28 and TRBJ1-5, with a weak D call TRBD1 (6 bases). This CDR3 has 17 amino acids. V was cut by 6 bases and J by 0 bases, with 18 bases left in between. Germline V CDR1 and CDR2: MDHEN, SYDVKM. The CDR3 reads CASSRSPRTDSNQPQHF. The CDR3 coding sequence is TGTGCCAGCAGCCGTTCACCTCGGACAGATAGCAATCAGCCCCAGCATTTT.

The chain's CDR3 is CAWSVSINTEAFF. For the CDR3, the DNA is TGTGCCTGGAGTGTTTCTATCAACACTGAAGCTTTCTTT. J is TRBJ1-1 and V is TRBV30; D unresolved. Germline V CDR1 and CDR2: GTSNPN, SVGIG (reference sequence). The CDR3 contains 13 residues. The V and J ends lost 0 bases and 2 bases respectively, with 7 bases between them.

This clone has only a few counts. The same CDR3 can be traced to other DNA sequences in this sample. This sequence joins TRBV24-1 and TRBJ1-1; 9 nucleotides align to TRBD1. There are 13 residues in the CDR3. Germline lookup yields CDR1 KGHDR and CDR2 SFDVKD. The trim removed 4 bases at V and 7 bases at J, leaving 3 bases unmatched. Here the CDR3 DNA reads TGTGCCACCAGTGACCACAGGGGGCTTGAAGCTTTCTTT. Protein product: CATSDHRGLEAFF.

The chain carries TRBV19 and TRBJ1-5; 7 nucleotides line up with TRBD1. Germline V CDR1 and CDR2: LNHDA, SQIVND (reference sequence). Trimming at V came to 7 bases and at J to 0 bases, leaving 15 bases not matched to a gene. This CDR3 spans 18 amino acids. This CDR3 reads CASTSRDRLFGSNQPQHF. The CDR3 DNA follows: TGTGCCAGTACTAGCCGGGACAGACTGTTCGGTAGCAATCAGCCCCAGCATTTT. The whole variable domain, remainder taken from reference TRBV19 and TRBJ1-5, is DGGITQSPKYLFRKEGQNVTLSCEQNLNHDAMYWYRQDPGQGLRLIYYSQIVNDFQKGDIAEGYSVSREKKESFPLTVTSAQKNPTAFYLCASTSRDRLFGSNQPQHFGDGTRLSIL.

In its sample, this clone was seen once. V and J are TRBV3-1 (or the pseudogene TRBV3-2) and TRBJ2-5, with TRBD2 identical over 8 bases. Germline V gene lookup returns CDR1 LGHDT and CDR2 YNNKEL (reference sequence). The CDR3 totals 14 residues. V gave up 5 bases and J gave up 6 bases; unmatched junction bases: 8. CDR3 nucleotide sequence: TGTGCCAGCAGCTCCGGGGTAGCGGGGAAGACCCAGTACTTC. This gives the protein CASSSGVAGKTQYF.

The chain has TRBV5-1 and TRBJ2-7, with 9 positions matching TRBD1. This CDR3 region has 14 residues. With V trimmed by 3 bases and J by 5 bases, 6 bases remained unmatched. CDR1 is SGHRS, CDR2 YFSETQ, per germline. The CDR3 DNA sequence: TGCGCCAGCAGCTGGGGACAGGGCCCCCACGAGCAGTACTTC. It encodes CASSWGQGPHEQYF. Using reference TRBV5-1 and TRBJ2-7 for the parts outside the CDR3, the full variable domain is KAGVTQTPRYLIKTRGQQVTLSCSPISGHRSVSWYQQTPGQGLQFLFEYFSETQRNKGNFPGRFSGRQFSNSRSEMNVSTLELGDSALYLCASSWGQGPHEQYFGPGTRLTVT.

The rearrangement joins TRBV28 to TRBJ1-5, with 7 nucleotides matching TRBD1. The junction had 5 bases not matched to a gene; V was cut back by 7 bases and J by 5 bases. There are 13 residues in the CDR3. In germline, CDR1 is MDHEN, CDR2 SYDVKM. The CDR3 loop is CASTGQRYQPQHF. The CDR3 DNA reads TGTGCCAGCACGGGACAGAGGTATCAGCCCCAGCATTTT. Full variable domain (outside the CDR3, taken from reference TRBV28 and TRBJ1-5): DVKVTQSSRYLVKRTGEKVFLECVQDMDHENMFWYRQDPGLGLRLIYFSYDVKMKEKGDIPEGYSVSREKKERFSLILESASTNQTSMYLCASTGQRYQPQHFGDGTRLSIL.

The gene calls are TRBV5-6 and TRBJ2-1; 7 nucleotides agree with TRBD2. Germline values: CDR1 SGHDT, CDR2 YYEEEE. This CDR3 contains 16 residues. J lost 0 bases, V lost 1 base, and 4 bases had no gene match. The DNA for the CDR3 is TGTGCCAGCAGCTTGTATGGCGGGGGCTCCTACAATGAGCAGTTCTTC. Its translation is CASSLYGGGSYNEQFF.